The following is a T cell receptor beta chain sequence with its context. The antigen is undetermined. TCRdb reprocessed the reads via MiXCR and lists one record per CDR3 protein. The table has around 630,000 distinct CDR3 sequences, about 24% seen once. The J segment lost 0 bases and the V segment lost 4 bases, leaving 5 bases of the junction unmatched. In germline, CDR1 is DFQATT, CDR2 SNEGSKA (reference sequence). The CDR3 totals 15 residues. These data originate in a study of T cell repertoires in cytomegalovirus infection. Study-wide context: Public TCR beta signatures indicated both CMV infection and matching HLA type. The study's findings and limits: There were carriers of CMV plus the relevant HLA, and cumulative public TCR beta family frequency identified them. The ex vivo response was dominated by HLA-C-restricted CMV-specific TCR beta clonotypes.

The chain has TRBV20-1 and TRBJ2-1; 8 bases agree with TRBD1. The source material was CD8+ T cells from PBMCs. The TCR originated in a human donor in good health (CMV status not recorded). Some clones in this sample may be carry-over from other donors' samples. CDR3 sequence: CSAKSDRGSYNEQFF. CDR3 coding DNA: TGCAGTGCTAAGAGCGACAGGGGCTCCTACAATGAGCAGTTCTTC.